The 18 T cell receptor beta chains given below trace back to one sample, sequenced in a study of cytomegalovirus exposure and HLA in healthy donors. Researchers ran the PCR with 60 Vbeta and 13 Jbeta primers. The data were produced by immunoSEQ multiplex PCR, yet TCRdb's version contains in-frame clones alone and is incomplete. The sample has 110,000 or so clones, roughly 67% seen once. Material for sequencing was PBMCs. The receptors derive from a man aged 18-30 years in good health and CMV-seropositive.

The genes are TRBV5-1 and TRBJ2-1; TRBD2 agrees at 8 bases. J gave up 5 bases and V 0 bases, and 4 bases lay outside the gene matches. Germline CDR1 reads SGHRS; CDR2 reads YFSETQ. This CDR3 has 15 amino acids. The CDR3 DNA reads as TGCGCCAGCAGCTTGGTTGCGGGGGGCAACAATGAGCAGTTCTTC. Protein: CASSLVAGGNNEQFF.

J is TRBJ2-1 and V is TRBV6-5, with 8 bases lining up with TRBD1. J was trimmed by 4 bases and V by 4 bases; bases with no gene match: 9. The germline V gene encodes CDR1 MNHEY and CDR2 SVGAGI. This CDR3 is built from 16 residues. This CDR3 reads CASSSSRDRLYNEQFF. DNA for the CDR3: TGTGCCAGCAGTTCGTCCCGGGACAGGCTATACAATGAGCAGTTCTTC.

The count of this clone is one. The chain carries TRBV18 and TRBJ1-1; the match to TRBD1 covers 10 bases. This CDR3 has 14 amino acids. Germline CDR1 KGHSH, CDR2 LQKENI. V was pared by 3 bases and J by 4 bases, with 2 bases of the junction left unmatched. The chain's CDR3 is CASSPGQGSTEAFF. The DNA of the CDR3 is TGTGCCAGCTCACCGGGACAGGGGAGCACTGAAGCTTTCTTT.

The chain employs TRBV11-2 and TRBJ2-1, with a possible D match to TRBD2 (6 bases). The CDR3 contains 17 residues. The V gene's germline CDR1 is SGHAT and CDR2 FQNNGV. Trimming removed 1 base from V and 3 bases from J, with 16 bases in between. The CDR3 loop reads CASSLAGPGTGYNEQFF. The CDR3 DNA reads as TGTGCCAGCAGCTTAGCGGGGCCCGGGACTGGCTACAATGAGCAGTTCTTC.

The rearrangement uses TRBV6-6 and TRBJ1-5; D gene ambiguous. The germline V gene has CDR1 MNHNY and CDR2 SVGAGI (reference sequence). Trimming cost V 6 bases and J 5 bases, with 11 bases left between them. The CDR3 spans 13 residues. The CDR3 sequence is CASSRREDQPQHF. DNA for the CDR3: TGTGCCAGCAGCCGACGCGAGGATCAGCCCCAGCATTTT.

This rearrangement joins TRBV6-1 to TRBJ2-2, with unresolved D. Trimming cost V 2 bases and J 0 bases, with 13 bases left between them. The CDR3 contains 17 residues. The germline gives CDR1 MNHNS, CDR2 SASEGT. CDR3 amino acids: CASSEWAGVANTGELFF. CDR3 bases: TGTGCCAGCAGTGAATGGGCAGGTGTCGCGAACACCGGGGAGCTGTTTTTT.

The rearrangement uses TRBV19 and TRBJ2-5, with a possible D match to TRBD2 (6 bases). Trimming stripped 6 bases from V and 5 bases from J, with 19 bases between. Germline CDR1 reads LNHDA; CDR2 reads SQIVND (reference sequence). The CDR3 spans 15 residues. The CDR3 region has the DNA TGTGCCAGTAGCTCACCCCCGGGAGAGTGGGAGACCCAGTACTTC. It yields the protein CASSSPPGEWETQYF.

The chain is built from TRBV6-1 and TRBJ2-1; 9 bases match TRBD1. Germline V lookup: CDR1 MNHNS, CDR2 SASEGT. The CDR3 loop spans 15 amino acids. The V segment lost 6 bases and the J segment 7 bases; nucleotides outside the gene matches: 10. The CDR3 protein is CASRPGQGRGNEQFF. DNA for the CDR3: TGTGCCAGCAGACCCGGACAGGGGCGGGGGAATGAGCAGTTCTTC.

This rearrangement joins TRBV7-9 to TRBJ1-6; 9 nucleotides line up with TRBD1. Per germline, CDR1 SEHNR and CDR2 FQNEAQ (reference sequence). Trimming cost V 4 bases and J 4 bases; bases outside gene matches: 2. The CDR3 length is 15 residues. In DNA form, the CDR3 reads TGTGCCAGCAGCTCCGGGACAGGGTATAATTCACCCCTCCACTTT. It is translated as CASSSGTGYNSPLHF.

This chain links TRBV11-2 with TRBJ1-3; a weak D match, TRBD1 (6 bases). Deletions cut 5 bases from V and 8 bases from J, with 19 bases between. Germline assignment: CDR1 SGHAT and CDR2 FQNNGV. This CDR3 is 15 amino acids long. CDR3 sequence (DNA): TGTGCCAGCAGCCCTGCCCCACAGGGAACGGACACCATATATTTT. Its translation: CASSPAPQGTDTIYF.

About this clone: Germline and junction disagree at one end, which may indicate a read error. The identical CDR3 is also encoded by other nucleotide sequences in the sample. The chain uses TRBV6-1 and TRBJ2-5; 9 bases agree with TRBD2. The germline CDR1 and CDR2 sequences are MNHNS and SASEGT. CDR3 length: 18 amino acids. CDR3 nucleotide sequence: TGTGCTAGCAGTGAAGCGCGAGGGGGGCGGGGGGGCCTGGAGACCCAGTACTTC. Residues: CASSEARGGRGGLETQYF.

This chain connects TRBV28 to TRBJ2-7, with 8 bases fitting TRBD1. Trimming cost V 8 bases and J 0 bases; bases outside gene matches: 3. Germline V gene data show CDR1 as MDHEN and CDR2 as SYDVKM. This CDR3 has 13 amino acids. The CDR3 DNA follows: TGTGCCAGCTGTGGGACAGGCTCCTACGAGCAGTACTTC. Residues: CASCGTGSYEQYF. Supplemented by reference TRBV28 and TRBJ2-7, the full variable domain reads DVKVTQSSRYLVKRTGEKVFLECVQDMDHENMFWYRQDPGLGLRLIYFSYDVKMKEKGDIPEGYSVSREKKERFSLILESASTNQTSMYLCASCGTGSYEQYFGPGTRLTVT.

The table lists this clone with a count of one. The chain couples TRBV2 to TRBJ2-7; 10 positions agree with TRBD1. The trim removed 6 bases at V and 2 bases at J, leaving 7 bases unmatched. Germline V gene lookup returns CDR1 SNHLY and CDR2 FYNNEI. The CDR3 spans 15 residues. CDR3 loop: CASRLRQGAPYEQYV. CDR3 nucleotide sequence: TGTGCCAGCAGATTGAGACAGGGGGCGCCCTACGAGCAGTACGTC.

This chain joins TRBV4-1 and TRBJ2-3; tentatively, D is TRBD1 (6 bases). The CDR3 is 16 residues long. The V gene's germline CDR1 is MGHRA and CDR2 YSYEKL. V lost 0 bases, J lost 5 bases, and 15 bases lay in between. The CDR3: CASSQDHPGTKDTQYF. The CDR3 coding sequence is TGCGCCAGCAGCCAAGATCATCCCGGGACAAAAGATACGCAGTATTTT.

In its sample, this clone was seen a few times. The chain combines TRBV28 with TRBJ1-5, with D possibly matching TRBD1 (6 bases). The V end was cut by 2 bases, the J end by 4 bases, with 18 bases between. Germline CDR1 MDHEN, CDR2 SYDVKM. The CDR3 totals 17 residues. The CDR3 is CASSLRLTRGDNQPQHF. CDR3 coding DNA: TGTGCCAGCAGTTTACGCCTGACCAGGGGTGATAATCAGCCCCAGCATTTT.

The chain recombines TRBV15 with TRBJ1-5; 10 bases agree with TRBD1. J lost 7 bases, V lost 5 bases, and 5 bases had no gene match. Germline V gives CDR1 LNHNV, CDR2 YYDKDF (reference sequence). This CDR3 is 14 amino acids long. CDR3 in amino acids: CATSARDRGQPQHF. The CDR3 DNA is TGTGCCACCAGCGCCCGGGACAGGGGACAGCCCCAGCATTTT.

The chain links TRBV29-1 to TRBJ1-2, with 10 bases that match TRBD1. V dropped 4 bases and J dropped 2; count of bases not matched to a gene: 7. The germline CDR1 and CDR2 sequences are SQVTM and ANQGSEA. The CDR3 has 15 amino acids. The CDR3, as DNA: TGCAGCGTTGGCCGGGACAGGGGTAAAAACTATGGCTACACCTTC. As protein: CSVGRDRGKNYGYTF.

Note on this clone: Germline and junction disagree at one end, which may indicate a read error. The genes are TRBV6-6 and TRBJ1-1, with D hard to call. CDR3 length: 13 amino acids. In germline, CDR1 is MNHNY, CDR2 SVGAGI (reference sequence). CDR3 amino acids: CASSYEMNTEAFF. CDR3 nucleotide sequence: TGTGCCAGCAGTTACGAGATGAATACTGAAGCTTTCTTT.